Detailed here is one TCR beta chain. A few counts support this clonotype. Its binding antigen is unknown. Within one base of it there is no much larger clone, and no base qualities were kept. High-throughput TCR beta sequencing profiled peripheral blood CD8+ and CD4+ T cells from healthy donors, Susac syndrome patients and multiple sclerosis patients. The Susac syndrome patients fulfilled recently defined diagnostic criteria for either definite or probable disease. Bulk CD8+ and CD4+ T cells were purified by magnetic negative isolation, whereas CD8+ TEMRA cells were enriched by FACS. Blood was drawn into EDTA tubes, processed within 24 hours, and PBMCs were isolated by density gradient centrifugation. PBMCs intended for TCR sequencing were cryopreserved in liquid nitrogen and were subsequently thawed in a 37 degrees C water bath. The sorted or isolated CD4+, CD8+ and CD8+ TEMRA cells reached a purity of at least 90%.

The sample is drawn from a study of CD8 T cells in Susac syndrome (dated by TCRdb to about 2019). Turning to the overall study: Of the Susac syndrome patients who were sequenced, eight or nine were in clinical remission while five or six had clinically active disease. Whether CD8+ T cell activation and differentiation in Susac syndrome was antigen driven was tested using repertoire sequencing. Clonality of the CD8+ T cell repertoire was compared between over 10 healthy donors, approximately 14 Susac syndrome patients and roughly 16 multiple sclerosis patients. At the time of blood withdrawal, Susac syndrome patients were either therapy-naive, taking corticosteroids (with some also receiving IVIg), or on IVIg alone. What the work shows at the level of the full study, not this receptor alone: Some 15 and five Susac-specific public clones were found in the total CD8+ and CD8+ TEMRA repertoires, respectively. CD8+ repertoires in Susac syndrome showed clonal expansion, which was highest in CD8+ TEMRA cells and was greater in clinically active patients than in remitting patients. The number of individuals in the TCR sequencing and HLA analysis was acknowledged as relatively small.

RNA was extracted using the RNeasy kit, and roughly 0.45 to 1 microgram was reverse transcribed with random hexamers. TCR beta CDR3 regions were amplified with the immunoSEQ multiplex PCR assay covering 54 Vbeta and 13 Jbeta segments. Bias from PCR amplification was corrected by using a synthetic template baseline for primer optimization and for computational correction. The published analysis was carried out like this. Only productive sequences were kept, with reads annotated to V, D and J genes according to IMGT and analyzed in immunoSEQ Analyzer. To calculate clonality, Shannon entropy was normalized by log2 of the number of productive unique sequences and then subtracted from one. For each patient and control, public and private clones were evaluated among the 100 most prevalent clones. Clones were defined as Susac-specific if absent from the healthy and MS cohorts, from 1052 published viral clones and from other ImmuneACCESS disease sequences. The public sequencing data were trimmed at Q25 with fastp and processed into clonotypes with MiXCR by TCRdb, which kept only in-frame beta chains. When rows share a CDR3 protein, they turn into one entry using the most common DNA and genes. These V and J calls derive from TCRdb rather than the authors' analysis. The sample profile shows around 200,000 distinct CDR3 sequences; around 95% of them were found once. The top ten clones comprise about 0.15% of the sample.

The CDR3, from cysteine to phenylalanine, totals 15 residues. The sequence is cut down to CDR3 DNA, 45 bases in frame from base 1. V is reduced by 6 bases and J by 3 bases, leaving a spacing of 14 bases between them. CDR1 and CDR2 were assigned from the germline V gene (reference sequence) as SEHNR and FQNEAQ. This chain is built from TRBV7-9 and TRBJ1-4, with no confident D gene call. This clonotype was sampled from a human donor with Susac syndrome. Sequenced input: CD8+ T cells from PBMCs. The DNA is as follows: TGTGCCAGCAGTCCGACGGGAACGGCTAATGAAAAACTGTTTTTT. Its product reads: CASSPTGTANEKLFF.